This TCR beta chain emerged from a study of blood T cell repertoires in COVID-19. This clone was seen a few times. The ends were cut back, 2 bases at V and 10 bases at J, with 14 bases in the middle. The length of the CDR3 is 13 residues. Germline CDR1 reads KGHSH; CDR2 reads LQKENI. The method was immunoSEQ multiplex PCR; TCRdb's version includes in-frame clones alone and lacks a portion of them. The sample yields 12,000 to 15,000 clones, around nine tenths seen once. Source material: peripheral blood. The genes are TRBV18 and TRBJ1-1; D gene unclear. The receptor was derived from a human donor in a cohort sampled during active COVID-19. This CDR3 is CASSPEGRRGAFF. The CDR3 DNA follows: TGTGCCAGCTCACCAGAAGGCAGACGGGGAGCTTTCTTT.